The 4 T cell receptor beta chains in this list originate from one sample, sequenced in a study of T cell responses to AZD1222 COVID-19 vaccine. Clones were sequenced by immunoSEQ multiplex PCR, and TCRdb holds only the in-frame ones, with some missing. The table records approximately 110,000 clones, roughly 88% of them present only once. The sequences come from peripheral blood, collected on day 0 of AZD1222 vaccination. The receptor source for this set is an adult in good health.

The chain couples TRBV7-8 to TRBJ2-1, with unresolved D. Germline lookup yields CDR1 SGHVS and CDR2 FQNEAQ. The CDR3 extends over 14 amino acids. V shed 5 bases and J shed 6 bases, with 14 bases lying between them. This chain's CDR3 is CASSTGRIFNEQFF. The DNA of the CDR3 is TGTGCCAGCAGCACCGGACGGATTTTCAATGAGCAGTTCTTC.

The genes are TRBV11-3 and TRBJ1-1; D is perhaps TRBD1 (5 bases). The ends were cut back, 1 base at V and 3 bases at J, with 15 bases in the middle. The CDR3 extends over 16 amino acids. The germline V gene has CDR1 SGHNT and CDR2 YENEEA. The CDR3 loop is CASSLALGGGDTEAFF. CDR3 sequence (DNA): TGTGCCAGCAGCTTAGCCCTGGGGGGAGGGGACACTGAAGCTTTCTTT.

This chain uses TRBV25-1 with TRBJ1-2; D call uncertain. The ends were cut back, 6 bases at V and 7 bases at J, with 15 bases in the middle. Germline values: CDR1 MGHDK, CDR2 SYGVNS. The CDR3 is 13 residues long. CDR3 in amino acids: CASSLLPQSGYTF. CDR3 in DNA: TGTGCCAGCAGCCTTCTCCCCCAGTCTGGCTACACCTTC.

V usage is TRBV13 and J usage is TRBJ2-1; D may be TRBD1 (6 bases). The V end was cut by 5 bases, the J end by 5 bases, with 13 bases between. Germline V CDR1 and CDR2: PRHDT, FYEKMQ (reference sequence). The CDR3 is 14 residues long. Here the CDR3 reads CASSATQGHNEQFF. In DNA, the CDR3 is TGTGCCAGCAGCGCTACACAGGGCCACAATGAGCAGTTCTTC.